This entry describes one T cell receptor (beta chain). This specimen comes from a study of T cell changes during pregnancy in multiple sclerosis. Profiled with immunoSEQ multiplex PCR; TCRdb holds only in-frame clones, not every one. The repertoire includes around 40,000 clones, about 91% of them detected once, and roughly 0.72% sits in the top ten. This sample comprised CD4+ T cells from peripheral blood mononuclear cells, obtained in the third trimester of pregnancy. The receptor was derived from a female donor with multiple sclerosis, enrolled in a pregnancy study.

The CDR3 region has the DNA TGTGCCAGCTCACCACCTTCACAGGGTGATAAAGAGACCCAGTACTTC. This encodes CASSPPSQGDKETQYF. J is TRBJ2-5 and V is TRBV18; D perhaps matches TRBD1 (6 bases). Germline CDR1 and CDR2: KGHSH and LQKENI. The CDR3 extends over 16 amino acids. V was shortened by 0 bases and J by 3 bases, with 14 bases between the two germline ends.